What follows are 20 T cell receptor beta chains derived from one specimen sequenced in a study of radiotherapy plus CTLA-4 blockade in lung cancer. Libraries were prepared by immunoSEQ multiplex PCR; TCRdb keeps only in-frame clonotypes and omits some of them. The table lists some 30,000 clones, about 81% of them singletons. Specimen: peripheral blood, collected from a patient treated with radiotherapy plus ipilimumab. The origin of the receptors is a human donor with non-small cell lung cancer that progressed on radiotherapy plus ipilimumab.

The chain couples TRBV15 to TRBJ1-4; D is perhaps TRBD1 (5 bases). This CDR3 contains 14 residues. Deletions cut 1 base from V and 8 bases from J, with 11 bases between. Per germline, CDR1 LNHNV and CDR2 YYDKDF (reference sequence). The CDR3, as DNA: TGTGCCACCAGCAGAGCGGGGGATGGCGAAAAACTGTTTTTT. Translation: CATSRAGDGEKLFF. Full variable domain (remainder filled in from reference TRBV15 and TRBJ1-4): DAMVIQNPRYQVTQFGKPVTLSCSQTLNHNVMYWYQQKSSQAPKLLFHYYDKDFNNEADTPDNFQSRRPNTSFCFLDIRSPGLGDTAMYLCATSRAGDGEKLFFGSGTQLSVL.

This rearrangement joins TRBV5-1 to TRBJ1-6; TRBD1 matches at 7 bases. Germline V gene sequence: CDR1 SGHRS, CDR2 YFSETQ. Trimming took 4 bases from V and 6 from J; bases not matched to a gene: 4. The CDR3 is 14 amino acids. The CDR3 nucleotides are TGCGCCAGCAGCGTAGACAGGGCTAATTCACCCCTCCACTTT. The encoded protein is CASSVDRANSPLHF.

This clone occurred once. V gene TRBV18 combines with J gene TRBJ1-4; weak D call: TRBD1 (5 bases). Per the germline V gene, CDR1 is KGHSH and CDR2 is LQKENI. V was pared by 2 bases and J by 6 bases, with 13 bases between. The CDR3 runs 15 residues. The CDR3 protein is CASSPVAGQYEKLFF. Written as DNA, the CDR3 is TGTGCCAGCTCACCAGTAGCAGGGCAGTATGAAAAACTGTTTTTT.

The chain uses TRBV18 and TRBJ2-1; TRBD2 aligns across 11 bases. The V gene's germline CDR1 is KGHSH and CDR2 LQKENI. The junction had 6 bases not matched to a gene; V was cut back by 3 bases and J by 2 bases. This CDR3 is 17 amino acids long. The CDR3 DNA sequence: TGTGCCAGCTCACCGTCTAGCGGGGGGCGAACCTACAATGAGCAGTTCTTC. Protein sequence: CASSPSSGGRTYNEQFF. The full variable domain, in which reference TRBV18 and TRBJ2-1 provide the parts outside the CDR3, is NAGVMQNPRHLVRRRGQEARLRCSPMKGHSHVYWYRQLPEEGLKFMVYLQKENIIDESGMPKERFSAEFPKEGPSILRIQQVVRGDSAAYFCASSPSSGGRTYNEQFFGPGTRLTVL.

Worth noting for this clone: At one of its ends the junction is not consistent with the germline gene, which may arise from a read error. The V and J genes are TRBV7-2 and TRBJ2-3, with TRBD2 identical over 9 bases. From germline, CDR1 is SGHTA and CDR2 FQGNSA. The CDR3 length is 16 residues. The CDR3 DNA reads as TGTGCCAGCAGCTTCGTAGCGGGGGCCTTCACAGATGCGCAGTATTTT. Residues: CASSFVAGAFTDAQYF.

This rearrangement joins TRBV29-1 to TRBJ1-1, with D unresolved. The CDR3 consists of 11 residues. Per germline, CDR1 SQVTM and CDR2 ANQGSEA. The V end was cut by 6 bases, the J end by 1 base, with 6 bases between. As DNA, the CDR3 is TGCAGCGTCGGGTGGAACACTGAAGCTTTCTTT. Its translation: CSVGWNTEAFF.

This clone was observed a single time. Germline is not matched at one junction end, which may reflect a read error. Other DNA sequences within the sample encode an identical CDR3. This rearrangement joins TRBV11-2 to TRBJ1-1; 8 positions match TRBD1. The CDR3 runs to 15 residues. Germline V gene data show CDR1 as SGHAT and CDR2 as FQNNGV. Written as DNA, the CDR3 is TGTGCCAGCCGTAACTCAGGGGGCAAGAACACTGAAGCCTTCTTT. This sequence encodes CASRNSGGKNTEAFF.

A word on this clone: No conserved phenylalanine or tryptophan is present at the end of the CDR3, so a read error is the likely explanation. The DNA is left out, because the CDR3 cannot be placed on it with certainty; the CDR3 is given as TCRdb lists it. V gene TRBV4-3 combines with J gene TRBJ2-7; the listed D gene, TRBD1, was not tested against the DNA. The length of the CDR3 is 11 amino acids, counting both ends. Germline V gene sequence: CDR1 LGHNA, CDR2 YSLEER. The CDR3 loop is CASSQETTGKS.

This clone appeared a single time. This chain uses TRBV5-4 with TRBJ2-2; 10 positions agree with TRBD1. The germline V gene has CDR1 SGHNT and CDR2 YYREEE (reference sequence). The CDR3 contains 16 residues. The J segment lost 1 base and the V segment lost 4 bases, leaving 4 bases of the junction unmatched. The CDR3 protein is CASSVGQGVNTGELFF. DNA of the CDR3: TGTGCCAGCAGCGTTGGACAGGGGGTGAACACCGGGGAGCTGTTTTTT.

This rearrangement joins TRBV29-1 to TRBJ1-1, with D perhaps TRBD1 (6 bases). CDR1 and CDR2 from the germline V gene are SQVTM and ANQGSEA. CDR3 size: 13 residues. The V end was cut by 6 bases, the J end by 4 bases, with 15 bases between. The CDR3 protein is CSVGQGSSTEAFF. CDR3 nucleotides: TGCAGCGTCGGCCAGGGGTCTAGCACTGAAGCTTTCTTT.

This clone appeared once. The chain has TRBV5-4 and TRBJ1-3; 7 bases line up with TRBD1. There are 15 residues in the CDR3. The J segment lost 0 bases and the V segment lost 7 bases, leaving 7 bases of the junction unmatched. Germline lookup yields CDR1 SGHNT and CDR2 YYREEE (reference sequence). The CDR3 reads CASGLQGISGNTIYF. The CDR3 region has the DNA TGTGCCAGCGGACTACAGGGGATCTCTGGAAACACCATATATTTT.

The V gene is TRBV18, the J gene TRBJ2-7; a possible D gene is TRBD1 (5 bases). V was cut by 1 base and J by 0 bases, with 7 bases left in between. CDR1 is KGHSH, CDR2 LQKENI, per germline. The CDR3 sequence is 14 residues long. The CDR3 DNA sequence: TGTGCCAGCTCACCACTTGACAGCTCCTACGAGCAGTACTTC. It specifies CASSPLDSSYEQYF.

The chain uses TRBV28 and TRBJ2-5; D is ambiguous. The V and J ends lost 6 bases and 0 bases respectively, with 11 bases between them. This CDR3 has 14 amino acids. Germline values: CDR1 MDHEN, CDR2 SYDVKM. The CDR3 coding sequence is TGTGCCAGCAGGTCAATAGAGTACCAAGAGACCCAGTACTTC. Translated: CASRSIEYQETQYF. Variable domain in full (rest from reference TRBV28 and TRBJ2-5): DVKVTQSSRYLVKRTGEKVFLECVQDMDHENMFWYRQDPGLGLRLIYFSYDVKMKEKGDIPEGYSVSREKKERFSLILESASTNQTSMYLCASRSIEYQETQYFGPGTRLLVL.

The rearrangement uses TRBV14 and TRBJ1-2; 9 bases match TRBD1. V trimming: 2 bases; J trimming: 4 bases; junction bases outside the gene matches: 5. This CDR3 spans 15 amino acids. Germline CDR1 SGHDN, CDR2 FVKESK. In nucleotides, the CDR3 is TGTGCCAGCAGCCAAACAGGGGGCGCGGGCTATGGCTACACCTTC. Encoded protein: CASSQTGGAGYGYTF.

This sequence joins TRBV5-1 and TRBJ1-5; 8 nucleotides line up with TRBD1. This CDR3 spans 14 amino acids. V lost 0 bases to trimming and J lost 8 bases; unmatched junction nucleotides: 4. Germline V gives CDR1 SGHRS, CDR2 YFSETQ. The CDR3 DNA reads as TGCGCCAGCAGCTTGGGGGCACAGGGGGAGCCCCAGCATTTT. Translating it yields CASSLGAQGEPQHF.

The J gene is TRBJ2-1, the V gene TRBV5-1; 16 bases align to TRBD2. J was trimmed by 4 bases and V by 3 bases; bases with no gene match: 13. In germline, CDR1 is SGHRS, CDR2 YFSETQ. This CDR3 contains 20 residues. The CDR3 coding sequence is TGCGCCAGCAGCTATAAGCTGGGACTAGCGGGGGGGGGCGGTTACAATGAGCAGTTCTTC. As protein: CASSYKLGLAGGGGYNEQFF.

The chain links TRBV5-1 to TRBJ1-6, with 11 bases matching TRBD1. The CDR3 consists of 15 residues. Germline values: CDR1 SGHRS, CDR2 YFSETQ. Trimming took 4 bases from V and 6 from J; bases not matched to a gene: 3. CDR3 bases: TGCGCCAGCAGCGGGACAGGGGGGGCTAATTCACCCCTCCACTTT. Its translation is CASSGTGGANSPLHF.

Regarding this clone: Other DNA sequences from this sample encode an identical CDR3 as well. J is TRBJ2-1 and V is TRBV9; 7 bases fit TRBD2. J gave up 1 base and V 0 bases, and 1 base lay outside the gene matches. The CDR3 extends over 15 amino acids. Per germline, CDR1 SGDLS and CDR2 YYNGEE. The CDR3 coding sequence is TGTGCCAGCAGCGTAGCGGGGGGTTCCTACAATGAGCAGTTCTTC. Residues: CASSVAGGSYNEQFF.

This clone was seen just once. The rearrangement joins TRBV4-3 to TRBJ2-5, with 12 positions matching TRBD2. The CDR3 is made up of 16 amino acids. CDR1 and CDR2 from the germline V gene are LGHNA and YSLEER. V shed 3 bases and J 0 bases; nucleotides not matched to a gene: 2. The DNA for the CDR3 is TGCGCCAGCAGCCAGGGACTAGCGGGTAACCAAGAGACCCAGTACTTC. This translates into CASSQGLAGNQETQYF.

The V call is TRBV9, the J call TRBJ1-1; D perhaps matches TRBD1 (5 bases). V was pared by 6 bases and J by 1 base, with 13 bases between. Looked up from germline, CDR1 is SGDLS and CDR2 is YYNGEE. The CDR3 is 14 residues long. This CDR3 is CASTRVGANTEAFF. Written as DNA, the CDR3 is TGTGCCAGCACTAGGGTAGGGGCGAACACTGAAGCTTTCTTT.